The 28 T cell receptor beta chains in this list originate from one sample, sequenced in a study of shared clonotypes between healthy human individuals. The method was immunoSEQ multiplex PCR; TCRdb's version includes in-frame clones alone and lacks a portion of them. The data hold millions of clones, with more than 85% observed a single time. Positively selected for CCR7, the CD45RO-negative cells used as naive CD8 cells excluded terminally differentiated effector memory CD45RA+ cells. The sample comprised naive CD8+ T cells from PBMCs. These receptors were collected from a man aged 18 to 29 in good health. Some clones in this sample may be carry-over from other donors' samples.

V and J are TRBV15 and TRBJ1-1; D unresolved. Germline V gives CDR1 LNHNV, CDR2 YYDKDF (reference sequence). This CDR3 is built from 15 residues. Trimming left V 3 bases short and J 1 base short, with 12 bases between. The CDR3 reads CATSSLLWGNTEAFF. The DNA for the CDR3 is TGTGCCACCAGCAGCCTCCTGTGGGGGAACACTGAAGCTTTCTTT.

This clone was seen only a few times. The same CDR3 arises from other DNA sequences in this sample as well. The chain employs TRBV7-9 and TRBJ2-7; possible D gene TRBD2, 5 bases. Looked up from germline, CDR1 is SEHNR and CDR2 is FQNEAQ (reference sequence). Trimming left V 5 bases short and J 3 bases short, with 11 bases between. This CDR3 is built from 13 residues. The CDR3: CASSPTGNYEQYF. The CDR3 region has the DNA TGTGCCAGCAGCCCCACGGGGAACTACGAGCAGTACTTC.

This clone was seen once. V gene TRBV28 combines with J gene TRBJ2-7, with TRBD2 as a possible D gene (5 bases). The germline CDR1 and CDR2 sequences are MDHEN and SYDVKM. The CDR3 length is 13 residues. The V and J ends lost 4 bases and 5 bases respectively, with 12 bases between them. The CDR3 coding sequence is TGTGCCAGCAGTTCGGGGTTCGGAGACGAGCAGTACTTC. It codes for CASSSGFGDEQYF.

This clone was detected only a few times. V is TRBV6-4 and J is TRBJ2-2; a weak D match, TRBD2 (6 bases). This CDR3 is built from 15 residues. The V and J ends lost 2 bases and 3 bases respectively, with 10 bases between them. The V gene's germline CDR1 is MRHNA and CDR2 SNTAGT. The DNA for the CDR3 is TGTGCCAGCAGTGACAGGGAGCGGGACACCGGGGAGCTGTTTTTT. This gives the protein CASSDRERDTGELFF.

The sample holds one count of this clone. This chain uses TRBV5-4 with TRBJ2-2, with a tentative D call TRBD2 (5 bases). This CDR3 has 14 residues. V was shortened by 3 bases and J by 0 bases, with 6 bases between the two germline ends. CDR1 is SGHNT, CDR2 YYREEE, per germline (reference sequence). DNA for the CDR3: TGTGCCAGCAGCTGGGAGCCGAACACCGGGGAGCTGTTTTTT. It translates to CASSWEPNTGELFF. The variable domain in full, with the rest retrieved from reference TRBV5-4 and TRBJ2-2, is ETGVTQSPTHLIKTRGQQVTLRCSSQSGHNTVSWYQQALGQGPQFIFQYYREEENGRGNFPPRFSGLQFPNYSSELNVNALELDDSALYLCASSWEPNTGELFFGEGSRLTVL.

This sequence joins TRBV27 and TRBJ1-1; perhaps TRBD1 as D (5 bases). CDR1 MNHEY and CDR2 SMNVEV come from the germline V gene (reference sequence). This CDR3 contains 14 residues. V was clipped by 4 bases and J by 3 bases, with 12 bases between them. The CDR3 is CASSSRQGDTEAFF. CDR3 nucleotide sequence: TGTGCCAGCAGTTCCCGGCAGGGAGACACTGAAGCTTTCTTT.

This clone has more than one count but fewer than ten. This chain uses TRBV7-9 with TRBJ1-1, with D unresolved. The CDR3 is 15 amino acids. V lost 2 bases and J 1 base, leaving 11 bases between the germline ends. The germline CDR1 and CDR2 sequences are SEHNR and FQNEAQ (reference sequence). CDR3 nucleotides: TGTGCCAGCAGCTTATTACGTGAAGGGAACACTGAAGCTTTCTTT. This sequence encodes CASSLLREGNTEAFF. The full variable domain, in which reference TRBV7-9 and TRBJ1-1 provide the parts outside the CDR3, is DTGVSQNPRHKITKRGQNVTFRCDPISEHNRLYWYRQTLGQGPEFLTYFQNEAQLEKSRLLSDRFSAERPKGSFSTLEIQRTEQGDSAMYLCASSLLREGNTEAFFGQGTRLTVV.

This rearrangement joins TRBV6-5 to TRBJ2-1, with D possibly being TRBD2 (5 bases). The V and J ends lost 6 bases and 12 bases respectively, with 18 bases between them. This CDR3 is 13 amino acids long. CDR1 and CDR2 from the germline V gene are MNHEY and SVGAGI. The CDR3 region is CASRIQTRSPQFF. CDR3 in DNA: TGTGCCAGCAGAATACAAACTAGATCGCCGCAGTTCTTC.

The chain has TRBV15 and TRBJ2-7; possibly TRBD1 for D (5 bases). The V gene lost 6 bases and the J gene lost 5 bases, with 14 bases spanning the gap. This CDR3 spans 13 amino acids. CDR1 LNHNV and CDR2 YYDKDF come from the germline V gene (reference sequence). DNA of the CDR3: TGTGCCACCAGGTTCCAGGGCGAACACGAGCAGTACTTC. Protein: CATRFQGEHEQYF.

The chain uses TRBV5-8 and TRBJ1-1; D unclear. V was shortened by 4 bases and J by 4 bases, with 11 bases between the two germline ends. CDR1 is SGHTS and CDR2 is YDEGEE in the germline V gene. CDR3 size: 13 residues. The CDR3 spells CASSPLRGTEAFF. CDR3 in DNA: TGTGCCAGCAGCCCTTTACGGGGCACTGAAGCTTTCTTT.

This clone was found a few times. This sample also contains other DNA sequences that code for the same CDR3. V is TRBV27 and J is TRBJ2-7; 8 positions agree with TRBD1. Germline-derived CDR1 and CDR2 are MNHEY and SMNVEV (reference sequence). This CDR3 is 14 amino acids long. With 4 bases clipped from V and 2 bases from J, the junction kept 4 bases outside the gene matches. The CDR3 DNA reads TGTGCCAGCAGTTCCGGACAGGGTCCCTACGAGCAGTACTTC. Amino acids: CASSSGQGPYEQYF.

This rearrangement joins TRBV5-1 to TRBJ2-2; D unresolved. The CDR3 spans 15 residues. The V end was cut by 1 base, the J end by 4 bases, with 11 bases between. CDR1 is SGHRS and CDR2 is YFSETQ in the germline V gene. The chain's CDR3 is CASSLTDRSTGELFF. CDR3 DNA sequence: TGCGCCAGCAGCTTGACGGATCGTAGCACCGGGGAGCTGTTTTTT.

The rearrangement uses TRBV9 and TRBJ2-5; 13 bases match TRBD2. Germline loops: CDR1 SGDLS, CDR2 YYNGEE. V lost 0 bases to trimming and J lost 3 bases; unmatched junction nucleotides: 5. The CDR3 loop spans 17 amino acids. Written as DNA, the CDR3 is TGTGCCAGCAGCGTAGCGCCCGGGACTAGCGGGAAAGAGACCCAGTACTTC. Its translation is CASSVAPGTSGKETQYF.

CDR3 nucleotides: TGCGCCAGCAGCCCTCGGACTGTATCGCCTGAAGCTTTCTTT. This translates into CASSPRTVSPEAFF. This rearrangement joins TRBV4-1 to TRBJ1-1; D remains unclear. Deletions cut 4 bases from V and 6 bases from J, with 15 bases between. The CDR3 extends over 14 amino acids. Germline CDR1 is MGHRA and CDR2 is YSYEKL.

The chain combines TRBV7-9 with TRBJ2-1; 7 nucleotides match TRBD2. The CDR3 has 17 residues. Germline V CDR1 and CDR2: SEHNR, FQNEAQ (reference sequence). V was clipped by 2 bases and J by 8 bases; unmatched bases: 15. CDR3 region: CASSLTARGSPRDEQFF. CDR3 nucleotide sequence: TGTGCCAGCAGCTTAACAGCCCGCGGGAGCCCACGCGATGAGCAGTTCTTC.

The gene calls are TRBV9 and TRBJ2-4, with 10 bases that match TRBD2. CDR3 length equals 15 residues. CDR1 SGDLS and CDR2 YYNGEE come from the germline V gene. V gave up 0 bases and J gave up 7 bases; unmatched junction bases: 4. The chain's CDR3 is CASSVEASGSNIQYF. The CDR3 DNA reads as TGTGCCAGCAGCGTAGAGGCTAGCGGGAGCAACATTCAGTACTTC.

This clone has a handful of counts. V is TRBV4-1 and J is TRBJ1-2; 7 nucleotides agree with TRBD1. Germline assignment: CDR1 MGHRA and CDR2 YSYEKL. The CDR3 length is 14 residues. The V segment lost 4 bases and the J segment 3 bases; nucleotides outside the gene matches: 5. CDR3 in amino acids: CASSLGQAHYGYTF. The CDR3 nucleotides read TGCGCCAGCAGCCTAGGACAGGCACACTATGGCTACACCTTC.

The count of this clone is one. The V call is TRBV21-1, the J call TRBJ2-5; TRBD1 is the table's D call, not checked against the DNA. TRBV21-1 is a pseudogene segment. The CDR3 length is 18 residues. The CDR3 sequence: CASSKGPKIGTDQETQYF. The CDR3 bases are TGTGCCAGCAGCAAAGGGCCCAAAATAGGGACAGACCAAGAGACCCAGTACTTC.

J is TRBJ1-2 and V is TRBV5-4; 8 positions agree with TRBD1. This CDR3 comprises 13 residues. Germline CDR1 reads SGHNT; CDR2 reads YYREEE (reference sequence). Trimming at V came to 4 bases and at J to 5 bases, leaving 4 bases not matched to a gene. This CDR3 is CASSTDRGYGYTF. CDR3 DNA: TGTGCCAGCAGCACAGACAGGGGTTATGGCTACACCTTC. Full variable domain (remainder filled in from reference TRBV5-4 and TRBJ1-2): ETGVTQSPTHLIKTRGQQVTLRCSSQSGHNTVSWYQQALGQGPQFIFQYYREEENGRGNFPPRFSGLQFPNYSSELNVNALELDDSALYLCASSTDRGYGYTFGSGTRLTVV.

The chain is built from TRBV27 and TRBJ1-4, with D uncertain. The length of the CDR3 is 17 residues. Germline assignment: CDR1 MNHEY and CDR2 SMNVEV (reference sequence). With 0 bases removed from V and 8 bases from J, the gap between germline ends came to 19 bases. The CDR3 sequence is CASSLSYIGGSNEKLFF. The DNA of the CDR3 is TGTGCCAGCAGTTTATCGTATATTGGAGGGAGTAACGAAAAACTGTTTTTT.

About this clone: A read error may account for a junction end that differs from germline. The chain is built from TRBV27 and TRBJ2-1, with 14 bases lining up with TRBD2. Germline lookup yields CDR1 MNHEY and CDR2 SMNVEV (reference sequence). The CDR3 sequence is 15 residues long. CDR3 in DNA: TGTGCCAGCAGTTTGGGACTAGCGGGAGTGAATGAGCGGTTCTTC. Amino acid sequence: CASSLGLAGVNERFF.

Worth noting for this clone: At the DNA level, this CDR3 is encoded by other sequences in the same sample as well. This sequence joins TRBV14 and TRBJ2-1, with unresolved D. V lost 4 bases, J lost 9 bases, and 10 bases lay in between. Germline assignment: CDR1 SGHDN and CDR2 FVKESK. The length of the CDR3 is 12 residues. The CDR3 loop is CASSPSRGEQFF. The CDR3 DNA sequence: TGTGCCAGCAGCCCCTCGCGTGGTGAGCAGTTCTTC.

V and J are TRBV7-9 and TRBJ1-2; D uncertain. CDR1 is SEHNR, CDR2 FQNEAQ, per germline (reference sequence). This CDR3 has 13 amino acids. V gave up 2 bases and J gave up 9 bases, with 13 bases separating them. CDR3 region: CASSLSPPASYTF. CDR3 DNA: TGTGCCAGCAGCTTAAGCCCCCCAGCAAGCTACACCTTC. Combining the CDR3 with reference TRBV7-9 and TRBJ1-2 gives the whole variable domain DTGVSQNPRHKITKRGQNVTFRCDPISEHNRLYWYRQTLGQGPEFLTYFQNEAQLEKSRLLSDRFSAERPKGSFSTLEIQRTEQGDSAMYLCASSLSPPASYTFGSGTRLTVV.

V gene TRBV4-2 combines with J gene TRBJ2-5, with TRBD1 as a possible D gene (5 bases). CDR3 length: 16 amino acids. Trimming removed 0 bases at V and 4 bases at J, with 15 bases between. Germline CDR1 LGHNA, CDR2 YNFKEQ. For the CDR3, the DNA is TGTGCCAGCAGCCAAGATTTGGGGCAGGGAATAGAGACCCAGTACTTC. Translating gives CASSQDLGQGIETQYF.

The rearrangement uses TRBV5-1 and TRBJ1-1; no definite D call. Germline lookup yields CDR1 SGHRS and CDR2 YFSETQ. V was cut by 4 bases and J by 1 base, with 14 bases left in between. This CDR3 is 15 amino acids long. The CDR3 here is CASSPWPGSNTEAFF. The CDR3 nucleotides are TGCGCCAGCAGCCCCTGGCCGGGGTCGAACACTGAAGCTTTCTTT. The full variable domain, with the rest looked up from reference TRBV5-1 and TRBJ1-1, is KAGVTQTPRYLIKTRGQQVTLSCSPISGHRSVSWYQQTPGQGLQFLFEYFSETQRNKGNFPGRFSGRQFSNSRSEMNVSTLELGDSALYLCASSPWPGSNTEAFFGQGTRLTVV.

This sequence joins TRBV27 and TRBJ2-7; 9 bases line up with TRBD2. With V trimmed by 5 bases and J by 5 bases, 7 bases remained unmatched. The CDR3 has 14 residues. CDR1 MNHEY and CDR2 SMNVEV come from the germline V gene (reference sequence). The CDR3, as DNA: TGTGCCAGCAGTGGTGCGGGAGGGGGGGACGAGCAGTACTTC. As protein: CASSGAGGGDEQYF.

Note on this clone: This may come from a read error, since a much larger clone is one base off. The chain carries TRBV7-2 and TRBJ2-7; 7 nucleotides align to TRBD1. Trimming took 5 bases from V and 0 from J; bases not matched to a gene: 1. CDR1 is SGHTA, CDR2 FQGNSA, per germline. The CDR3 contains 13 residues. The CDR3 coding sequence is TGTGCCAGCAGCCGGGACAGCTCCTACGAGCAGTACTTC. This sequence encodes CASSRDSSYEQYF.

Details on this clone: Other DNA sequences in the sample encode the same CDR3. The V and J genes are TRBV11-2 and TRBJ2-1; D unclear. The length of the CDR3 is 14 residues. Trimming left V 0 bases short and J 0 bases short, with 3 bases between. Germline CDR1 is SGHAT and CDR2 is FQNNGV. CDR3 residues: CASSLESSYNEQFF. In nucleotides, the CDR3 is TGTGCCAGCAGCTTAGAAAGCTCCTACAATGAGCAGTTCTTC.